This TCR beta chain was recovered during a study of cytomegalovirus exposure and HLA in healthy donors. The PCR ran on 60 Vbeta and 13 Jbeta primers. Sequencing was performed with immunoSEQ multiplex PCR; in TCRdb, only in-frame clones are kept and a portion is missing. The ten most abundant clones cover around 1.6% of a sample with approximately 140,000 clones. Study-wide points: According to a later analysis, most TCR beta chains associated with CMV appeared HLA-restricted.

As concerns this clone: Its antigen remains unidentified.

CDR1 is SGHNT and CDR2 is YYREEE in the germline V gene (reference sequence). V shed 4 bases and J shed 2 bases, with 18 bases lying between them. CDR3 length equals 16 residues. Sequenced sample: PBMCs. The clonotype was recovered from a woman aged 45-65 years in good health and CMV-seronegative. The rearrangement uses TRBV5-4 and TRBJ2-5; D is undetermined. CDR3 sequence: CASSRRSSALQETQYF. The CDR3 coding sequence is TGTGCCAGCAGCCGAAGATCGAGCGCATTACAAGAGACCCAGTACTTC.